The rows below give T cell receptor beta chains drawn from one sample of a study of T cells in Graves' hyperthyroidism and ophthalmopathy. MiXCR, run by TCRdb on the multiplex PCR reads, gives a single entry per CDR3 protein. The sample contains some 440,000 distinct CDR3 sequences, more than 15% of which appear only once. Sequencing was carried out using blood. These receptors originate from a woman under 30 with Graves' hyperthyroidism. The CDR3 runs from the conserved cysteine through the conserved F or W. A D gene is named only where the DNA matches it firmly. Part of the rows lack a size; the others show once, few, many or a class for expanded clones.

>TRBV11-2|TRBD1|many|TRBJ1-1
CASTPRDRGRTEAFF
TGTGCCAGCACCCCTCGGGACAGGGGGCGAACTGAAGCTTTCTTT
>TRBV4-3|NA|few|TRBJ1-2
CASSQEVQEGSYGYTF
TGCGCCAGCAGCCAAGAAGTACAGGAGGGGAGCTATGGCTACACCTTC
>TRBV20-1|NA|many|TRBJ1-6
CSASGREDNSPLHF
TGCAGTGCTTCCGGCAGGGAAGATAATTCACCCCTCCACTTT
>TRBV19|NA|NA|TRBJ1-5
CASSTKTGLNQPQHF
TGTGCCAGTAGTACCAAGACAGGACTCAATCAGCCCCAGCATTTT
>TRBV20-1|NA|many|TRBJ2-5
CSASLQVGETQYF
TGCAGTGCTTCACTTCAGGTGGGGGAGACCCAGTACTTC
>TRBV9|TRBD2|NA|TRBJ2-5
CASSVGVAGVETQYF
TGTGCCAGCAGCGTAGGTGTAGCGGGGGTGGAGACCCAGTACTTC
>TRBV7-8|NA|many|TRBJ1-5
CASSLDHSNQPQHF
TGTGCCAGCAGCCTGGACCATAGCAATCAGCCCCAGCATTTT
>TRBV5-1|TRBD1|NA|TRBJ2-2
CASSLRTGGETGELFF
TGCGCCAGCAGCTTAAGGACAGGGGGGGAGACCGGGGAGCTGTTTTTT
>TRBV5-1|NA|few|TRBJ2-6
CASTLRTGANVLTF
TGCGCCAGCACCCTCAGGACTGGGGCCAACGTCCTGACTTTC
>TRBV6-2/TRBV6-3|NA|NA|TRBJ1-4
CASSYLRTGGHEKLFF
TGTGCCAGCAGTTACCTCAGGACCGGGGGTCATGAAAAACTGTTTTTT
>TRBV28|TRBD1|few|TRBJ2-6
CASSLTQGHSGANVLTF
TGTGCCAGCAGTTTAACACAGGGGCACTCTGGGGCCAACGTCCTGACTTTC
>TRBV4-1|NA|NA|TRBJ1-3
CASSSTGDTIYF
TGCGCCAGCAGCTCGACGGGGGACACCATATATTTT
>TRBV19|NA|NA|TRBJ1-1
CASKTGIGTEAFF
TGTGCCAGCAAGACAGGAATCGGCACTGAAGCTTTCTTT
>TRBV6-1|NA|few|TRBJ1-3
CASSPERDSGNTIYF
TGTGCCAGCAGCCCAGAACGGGACTCTGGAAACACCATATATTTT
>TRBV7-2|TRBD2|NA|TRBJ2-6
CASSSRTSAGANVLTF
TGTGCCAGCAGCTCCAGGACTAGCGCTGGGGCCAACGTCCTGACTTTC
>TRBV29-1|NA|many|TRBJ1-1
CSVGTGTITEAFF
TGCAGCGTAGGAACCGGCACCATCACTGAAGCTTTCTTT
>TRBV14|NA|few|TRBJ2-6
CASSHDYSPGANVLTF
TGTGCCAGCAGCCACGATTACAGCCCCGGGGCCAACGTCCTGACTTTC
>TRBV7-9|TRBD2|NA|TRBJ2-5
CASSLEGLAGGETQYF
TGTGCCAGCAGCCTTGAAGGACTAGCGGGAGGAGAGACCCAGTACTTC
>TRBV5-1|NA|NA|TRBJ2-5
CASSFVWERQETQYF
TGCGCCAGCAGCTTCGTGTGGGAGAGACAAGAGACCCAGTACTTC
>TRBV29-1|TRBD1|few|TRBJ2-7
CSVEDDRTGGEQYF
TGCAGCGTTGAAGATGACCGGACAGGGGGCGAGCAGTACTTC
>TRBV5-1|TRBD2|NA|TRBJ2-5
CASSKGRLAGGEQETQYF
TGCGCCAGCAGCAAGGGGCGGCTAGCGGGAGGGGAACAAGAGACCCAGTACTTC
>TRBV6-2/TRBV6-3|NA|NA|TRBJ2-6
CASSSLVSGANVLTF
TGTGCCAGCAGTTCCCTGGTCTCTGGGGCCAACGTCCTGACTTTC
>TRBV6-2/TRBV6-3|NA|many|TRBJ1-1
CASSPGGWNTEAFF
TGTGCCAGCAGTCCCGGGGGATGGAACACTGAAGCTTTCTTT
>TRBV27|NA|many|TRBJ1-5
CASSLSGVWQPQHF
TGTGCCAGCAGTTTATCTGGGGTGTGGCAGCCCCAGCATTTT
>TRBV20-1|TRBD2|many|TRBJ2-7
CSATTALGLTSEQYF
TGCAGTGCTACTACGGCCCTGGGACTAACATCCGAGCAGTACTTC
>TRBV27|NA|NA|TRBJ1-2
CASSLYGGGVYGYTF
TGTGCCAGCAGTTTATATGGTGGAGGGGTCTATGGCTACACCTTC
>TRBV11-1|NA|many|TRBJ2-7
CASSQTHSSEQYF
TGTGCCAGCAGCCAGACCCACTCGAGCGAGCAGTACTTC
>TRBV27|TRBD2|many|TRBJ2-7
CASSFQGTSGFYEQYF
TGTGCCAGCAGTTTCCAGGGGACTAGCGGATTCTACGAGCAGTACTTC
>TRBV2|NA|few|TRBJ1-5
CASNHEANQPQHF
TGTGCCAGCAACCATGAGGCGAATCAGCCCCAGCATTTT
>TRBV19|NA|NA|TRBJ2-7
CASSISGSYYEQYF
TGTGCCAGTAGTATTTCTGGGAGCTACTACGAGCAGTACTTC
>TRBV20-1|NA|NA|TRBJ1-2
CSASLGMVSRYTF
TGCAGTGCTAGTCTGGGAATGGTGTCCCGCTACACCTTC
>TRBV27|NA|NA|TRBJ2-1
CASSTGRGNEQFF
TGTGCCAGCAGTACTGGAAGGGGCAATGAGCAGTTCTTC
>TRBV14|NA|many|TRBJ2-5
CASSQGSGRETQYF
TGTGCCAGCAGCCAAGGTTCAGGACGAGAGACCCAGTACTTC
>TRBV9|NA|few|TRBJ1-1
CASSVGAGSFTEAFF
TGTGCCAGCAGCGTAGGGGCAGGGAGTTTCACTGAAGCTTTCTTT
>TRBV28|NA|many|TRBJ1-3
CASTPAPSSGNTIYF
TGTGCCAGCACCCCGGCCCCTTCCTCTGGAAACACCATATATTTT
>TRBV11-2|TRBD1|NA|TRBJ1-1
CASSLGGGQGNTEAFF
TGTGCCAGCAGCTTAGGGGGTGGACAGGGCAACACTGAAGCTTTCTTT
>TRBV25-1|TRBD1|NA|TRBJ2-1
CASSSRGTGRNEQFF
TGTGCCAGCAGTTCCCGGGGGACAGGGAGGAATGAGCAGTTCTTC
>TRBV28|TRBD1|many|TRBJ1-2
CASSLFDRGAYGYTF
TGTGCCAGCAGTTTATTTGACAGGGGCGCGTATGGCTACACCTTC
>TRBV11-2|NA|few|TRBJ2-2
CASSSRRGTGELFF
TGTGCCAGCAGCTCCCGGCGCGGCACCGGGGAGCTGTTTTTT
>TRBV7-9|NA|NA|TRBJ1-2
CASSDRDNYGYTF
TGTGCCAGCAGCGACAGAGATAACTATGGCTACACCTTC
>TRBV3-1|TRBD1|many|TRBJ1-2
CASSRQGSDYGYTF
TGTGCCAGCAGCCGACAGGGTTCTGACTATGGCTACACCTTC
>TRBV5-1|TRBD1|few|TRBJ2-4
CASSLRTGGPKNIQYF
TGCGCCAGCAGCTTGCGGACAGGGGGCCCCAAAAACATTCAGTACTTC
>TRBV19|NA|NA|TRBJ2-3
CASSIVPGVADTQYF
TGTGCCAGTAGTATCGTGCCAGGCGTCGCAGATACGCAGTATTTT
>TRBV19|NA|NA|TRBJ1-1
CASSINRKEAFF
TGTGCCAGTAGTATAAATCGGAAAGAAGCTTTCTTT
>TRBV11-2|NA|many|TRBJ1-3
CASSLGVRASSGNTIYF
TGTGCCAGCAGCTTAGGTGTTCGGGCAAGCTCTGGAAACACCATATATTTT
>TRBV2|TRBD1|many|TRBJ1-1
CASSEEQGAAEAFF
TGTGCCAGCAGTGAAGAGCAGGGGGCAGCTGAAGCTTTCTTT
>TRBV11-2|NA|few|TRBJ1-6
CASSMGPRNSPLHF
TGTGCCAGCAGCATGGGACCGAGAAATTCACCCCTCCACTTT
>TRBV9|NA|few|TRBJ1-5
CASSRVLNQPQHF
TGTGCCAGTTCTAGGGTTCTAAATCAGCCCCAGCATTTT
>TRBV24-1|TRBD1|NA|TRBJ1-2
CATSARTGYGYTF
TGTGCCACCAGTGCCCGGACAGGGTATGGCTACACCTTC
>TRBV6-1|TRBD1|few|TRBJ1-5
CASSAVGQGVVGQPQHF
TGTGCCAGCAGTGCCGTGGGACAGGGGGTAGTAGGTCAGCCCCAGCATTTT
>TRBV20-1|NA|NA|TRBJ2-1
CSARKGHEQFF
TGCAGTGCTAGAAAGGGGCATGAGCAGTTCTTC
>TRBV19|TRBD2|NA|TRBJ2-1
CASSLLAGGHNEQFF
TGTGCCAGTAGTTTACTAGCGGGGGGTCACAATGAGCAGTTCTTC
>TRBV3-1|NA|many|TRBJ1-6
CASSQTGGRGSPLHF
TGTGCCAGCAGCCAGACCGGGGGCAGGGGATCACCCCTCCACTTT
>TRBV19|TRBD1|few|TRBJ2-2
CASSPQGANTGELFF
TGTGCCAGTAGTCCCCAGGGGGCTAACACCGGGGAGCTGTTTTTT
>TRBV7-9|NA|NA|TRBJ1-2
CASSFRGTHNYGYTF
TGTGCCAGCAGCTTCCGAGGGACCCACAACTATGGCTACACCTTC
>TRBV7-2|TRBD1|NA|TRBJ2-2
CASSLGTGRTGELFF
TGTGCCAGCAGCTTAGGGACAGGGCGCACCGGGGAGCTGTTTTTT
>TRBV7-2|NA|many|TRBJ1-1
CASSLEGGRLGYWNTEAFF
TGTGCCAGCAGCTTAGAGGGTGGTAGGCTGGGCTATTGGAACACTGAAGCTTTCTTT
>TRBV18|NA|many|TRBJ1-2
CASSPIKQSYGYTF
TGTGCCAGCTCACCGATTAAGCAGTCCTATGGCTACACCTTC